What follows are 4 T cell receptor beta chains derived from one specimen sequenced in a study of T cells in women clearing cervical HPV infection (dated by TCRdb to 2017 to 2018). The library came from the immunoSEQ multiplex PCR assay. The table comes from immuneACCESS by way of TCRdb, which keeps in-frame sequences with V and J called. Part of the clones is missing from these tables; in studies checked, under half for an unresolved V gene and the rest for unknown reasons. This sample's clone table shows about 32,000 clones. The top ten clonotypes cover around 7% of the sample. The sample taken for sequencing was blood buffy coat. Receptors were obtained from a woman aged 18-70 years with a cervical HPV16 infection that either progressed to CIN3+ or cleared (not recorded which).

Turning to this clone: The sequence runs out 3 residues before the end of the CDR3; the remainder is reconstructed from the germline J gene. The J gene is TRBJ1-4, the V gene TRBV6-1, with D perhaps matching TRBD1 (5 bases). This CDR3 has 16 residues. The V and J ends lost 2 bases and 3 bases respectively, with 13 bases between them. Germline loops: CDR1 MNHNS, CDR2 SASEGT. CDR3 sequence: CASSESVGTPNEKLFF. The covered CDR3 bases are TGTGCCAGCAGTGAATCGGTGGGGACTCCTAATGAAAAA.

This CDR3 reads CASSNRADTQYF. The covered CDR3 bases are TGTGCCAGTAGTAACAGGGCAGATACG. The rearrangement uses TRBV19 and TRBJ2-3, with D maybe TRBD1 (6 bases). Sequencing ends 3 residues short of the CDR3 end; the germline J gene provides the rest. The ends were cut back, 4 bases at V and 4 bases at J, with 6 bases in the middle. There are 12 residues in the CDR3. CDR1 is LNHDA and CDR2 is SQIVND in the germline V gene (reference sequence). The full variable domain, in which reference TRBV19 and TRBJ2-3 provide the parts outside the CDR3, is DGGITQSPKYLFRKEGQNVTLSCEQNLNHDAMYWYRQDPGQGLRLIYYSQIVNDFQKGDIAEGYSVSREKKESFPLTVTSAQKNPTAFYLCASSNRADTQYFGPGTRLTVL.

Details on this clone: The DNA ends 3 residues before the CDR3 does, and the rest of the CDR3 is filled in from the germline J gene. The same CDR3 also results from other DNA sequences found in this sample. The rearrangement joins TRBV5-6 to TRBJ2-7; no clear D. The CDR3 has 11 residues. V lost 2 bases, J lost 4 bases, and 4 bases lay in between. Germline lookup yields CDR1 SGHDT and CDR2 YYEEEE. CDR3 region: CASSFQYEQYF. The CDR3 DNA, read in part, is TGTGCCAGCAGCTTTCAATACGAG.

Incomplete CDR3 DNA: TGCGCCAGCAGCCCTGGACAGGCCGAAGAGACC. It yields the protein CASSPGQAEET. From start to end, the CDR3 is CASSPGQAEETQYF. This chain links TRBV5-1 with TRBJ2-5; 7 nucleotides match TRBD1. The CDR3 end falls 3 residues outside the read, so it is completed with the germline J gene. The length of the CDR3 is 14 residues. V lost 4 bases to trimming and J lost 3 bases; unmatched junction nucleotides: 6. Germline V gives CDR1 SGHRS, CDR2 YFSETQ.